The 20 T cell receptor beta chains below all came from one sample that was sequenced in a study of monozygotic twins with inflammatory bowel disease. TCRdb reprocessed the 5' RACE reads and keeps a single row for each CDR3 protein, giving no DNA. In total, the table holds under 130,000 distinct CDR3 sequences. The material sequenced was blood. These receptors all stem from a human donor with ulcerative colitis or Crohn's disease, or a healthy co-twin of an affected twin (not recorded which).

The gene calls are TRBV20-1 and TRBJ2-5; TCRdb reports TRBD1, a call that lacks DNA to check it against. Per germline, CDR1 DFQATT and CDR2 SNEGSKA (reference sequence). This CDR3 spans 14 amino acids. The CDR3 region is CSARAQGAQETQYF.

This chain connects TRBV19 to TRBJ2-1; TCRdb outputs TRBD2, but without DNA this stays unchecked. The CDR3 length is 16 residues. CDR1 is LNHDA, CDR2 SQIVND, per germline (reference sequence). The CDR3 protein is CASSPRGRREINEQFF.

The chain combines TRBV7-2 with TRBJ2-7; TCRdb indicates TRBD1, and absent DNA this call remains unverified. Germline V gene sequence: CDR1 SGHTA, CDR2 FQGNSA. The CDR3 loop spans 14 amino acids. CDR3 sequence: CASSLNRGPYEQYF.

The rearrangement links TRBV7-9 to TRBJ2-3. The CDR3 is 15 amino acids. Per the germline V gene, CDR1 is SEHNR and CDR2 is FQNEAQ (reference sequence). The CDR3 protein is CASSLAGLDPDTQYF. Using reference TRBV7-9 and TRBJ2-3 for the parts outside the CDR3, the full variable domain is DTGVSQNPRHKITKRGQNVTFRCDPISEHNRLYWYRQTLGQGPEFLTYFQNEAQLEKSRLLSDRFSAERPKGSFSTLEIQRTEQGDSAMYLCASSLAGLDPDTQYFGPGTRLTVL.

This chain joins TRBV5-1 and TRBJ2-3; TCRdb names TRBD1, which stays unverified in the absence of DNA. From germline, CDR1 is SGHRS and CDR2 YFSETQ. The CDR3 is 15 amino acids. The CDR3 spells CASSLTGIEGDTQYF.

This CDR3 is CASSLNRGEETQYF. The chain links TRBV5-4 to TRBJ2-5; lacking DNA, the TRBD1 call made by TCRdb goes unchecked. This CDR3 spans 14 amino acids. The germline gives CDR1 SGHNT, CDR2 YYREEE (reference sequence).

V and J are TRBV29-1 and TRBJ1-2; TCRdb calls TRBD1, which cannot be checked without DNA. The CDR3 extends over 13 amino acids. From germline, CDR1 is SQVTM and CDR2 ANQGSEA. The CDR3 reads CSVVSQPGEGYTF.

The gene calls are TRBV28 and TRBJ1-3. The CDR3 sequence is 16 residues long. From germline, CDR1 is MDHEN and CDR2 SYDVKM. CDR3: CASSPDLETTGNTIYF.

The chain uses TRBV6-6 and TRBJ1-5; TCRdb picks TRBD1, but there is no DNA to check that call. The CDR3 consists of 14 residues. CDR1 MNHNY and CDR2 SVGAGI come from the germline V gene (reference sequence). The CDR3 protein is CASTGGRVTQPQHF.

This CDR3 is CSAREPGTDTQYF. The V gene is TRBV20-1, the J gene TRBJ2-3; TCRdb's assignment of TRBD1 cannot be checked, as there is no DNA. Germline loops: CDR1 DFQATT, CDR2 SNEGSKA (reference sequence). The CDR3 length is 13 residues.

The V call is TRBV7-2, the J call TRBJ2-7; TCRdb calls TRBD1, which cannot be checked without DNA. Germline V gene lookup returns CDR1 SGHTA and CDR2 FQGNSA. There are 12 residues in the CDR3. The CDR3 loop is CASSRTGYEQYF.

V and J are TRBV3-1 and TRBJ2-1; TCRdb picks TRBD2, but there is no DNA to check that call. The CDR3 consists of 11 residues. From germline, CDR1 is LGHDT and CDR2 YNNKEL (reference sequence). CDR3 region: CASASYNEQFF.

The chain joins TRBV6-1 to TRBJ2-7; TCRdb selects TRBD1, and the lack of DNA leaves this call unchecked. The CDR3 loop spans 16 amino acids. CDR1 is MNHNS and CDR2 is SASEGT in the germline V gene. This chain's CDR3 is CASSTPGQKAPYEQYF.

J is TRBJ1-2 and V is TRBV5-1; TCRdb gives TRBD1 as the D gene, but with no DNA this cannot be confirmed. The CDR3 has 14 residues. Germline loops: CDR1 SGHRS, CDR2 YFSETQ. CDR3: CASSVEQGKDGYTF.

The CDR3 loop reads CASSSGTDHSNQPQHF. V gene TRBV28 combines with J gene TRBJ1-5; TCRdb reports TRBD1, a call that lacks DNA to check it against. The CDR3 totals 16 residues. CDR1 MDHEN and CDR2 SYDVKM come from the germline V gene.

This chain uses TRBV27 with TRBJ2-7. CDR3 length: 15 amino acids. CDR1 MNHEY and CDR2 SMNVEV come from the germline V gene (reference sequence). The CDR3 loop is CASSWVAAATYEQYF.

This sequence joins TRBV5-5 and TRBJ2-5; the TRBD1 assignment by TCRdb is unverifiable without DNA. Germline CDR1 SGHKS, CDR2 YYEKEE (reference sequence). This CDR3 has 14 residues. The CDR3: CASSLVGGTETQYF. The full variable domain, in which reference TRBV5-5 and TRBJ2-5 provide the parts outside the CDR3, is DAGVTQSPTHLIKTRGQQVTLRCSPISGHKSVSWYQQVLGQGPQFIFQYYEKEERGRGNFPDRFSARQFPNYSSELNVNALLLGDSALYLCASSLVGGTETQYFGPGTRLLVL.

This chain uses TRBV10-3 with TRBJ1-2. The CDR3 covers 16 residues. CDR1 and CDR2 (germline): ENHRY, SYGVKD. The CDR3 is CAIRGISRASNYGYTF.

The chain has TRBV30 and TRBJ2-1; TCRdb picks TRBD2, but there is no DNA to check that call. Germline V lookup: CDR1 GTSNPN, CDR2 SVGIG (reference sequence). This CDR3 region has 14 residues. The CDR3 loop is CASSGNPSYNERFF.

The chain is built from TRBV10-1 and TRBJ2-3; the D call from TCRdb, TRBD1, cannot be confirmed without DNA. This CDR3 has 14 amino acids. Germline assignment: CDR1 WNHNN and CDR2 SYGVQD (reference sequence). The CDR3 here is CASSSGGATDTQYF.